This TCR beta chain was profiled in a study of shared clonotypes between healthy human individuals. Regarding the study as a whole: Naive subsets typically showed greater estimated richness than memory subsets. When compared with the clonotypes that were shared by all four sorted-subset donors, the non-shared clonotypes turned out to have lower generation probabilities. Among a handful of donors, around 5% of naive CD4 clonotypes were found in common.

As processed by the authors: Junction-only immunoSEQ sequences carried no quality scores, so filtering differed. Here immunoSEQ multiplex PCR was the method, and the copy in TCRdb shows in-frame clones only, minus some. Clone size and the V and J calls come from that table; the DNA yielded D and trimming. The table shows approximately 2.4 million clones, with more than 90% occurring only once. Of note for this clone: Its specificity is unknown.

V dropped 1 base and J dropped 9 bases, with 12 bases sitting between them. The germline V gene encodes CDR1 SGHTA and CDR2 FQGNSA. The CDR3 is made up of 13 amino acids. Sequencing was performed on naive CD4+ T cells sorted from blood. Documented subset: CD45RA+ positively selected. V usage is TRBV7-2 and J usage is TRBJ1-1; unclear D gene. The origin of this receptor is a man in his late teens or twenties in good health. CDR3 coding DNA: TGTGCCAGCAGCTTAGGCGGGGTGGATAAAGCTTTCTTT. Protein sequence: CASSLGGVDKAFF.